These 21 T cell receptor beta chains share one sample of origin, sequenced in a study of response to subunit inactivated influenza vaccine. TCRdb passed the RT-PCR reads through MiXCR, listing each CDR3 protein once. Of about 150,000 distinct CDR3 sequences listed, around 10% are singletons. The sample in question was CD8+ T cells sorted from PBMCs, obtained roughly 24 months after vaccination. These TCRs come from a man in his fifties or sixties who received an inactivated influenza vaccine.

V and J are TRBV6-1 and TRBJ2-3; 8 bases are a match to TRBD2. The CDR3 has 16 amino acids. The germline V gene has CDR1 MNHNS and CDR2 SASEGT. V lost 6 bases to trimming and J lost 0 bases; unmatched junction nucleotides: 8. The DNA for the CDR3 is TGTGCCAGCAGACTCTGGCGGGGGGCAAGCACAGATACGCAGTATTTT. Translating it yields CASRLWRGASTDTQYF.

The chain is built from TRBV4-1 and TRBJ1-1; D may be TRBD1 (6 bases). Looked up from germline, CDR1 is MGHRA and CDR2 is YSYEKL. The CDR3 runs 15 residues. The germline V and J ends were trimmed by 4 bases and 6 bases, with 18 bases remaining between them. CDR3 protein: CASSPYRDGAAEAFF. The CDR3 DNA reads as TGCGCCAGCAGCCCCTACAGGGATGGGGCGGCTGAAGCTTTCTTT.

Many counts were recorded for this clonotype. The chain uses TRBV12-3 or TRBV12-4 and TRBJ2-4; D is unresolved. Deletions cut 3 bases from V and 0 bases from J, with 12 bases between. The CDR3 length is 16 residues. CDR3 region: CASSLHGDLAKNIQYF. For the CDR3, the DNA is TGTGCCAGCAGTTTGCACGGAGACTTAGCCAAAAACATTCAGTACTTC.

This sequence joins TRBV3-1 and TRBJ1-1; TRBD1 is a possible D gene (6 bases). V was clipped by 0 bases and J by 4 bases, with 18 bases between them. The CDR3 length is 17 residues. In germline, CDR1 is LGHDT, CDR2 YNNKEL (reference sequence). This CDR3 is CASSQDPGGAGSTEAFF. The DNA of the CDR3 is TGTGCCAGCAGCCAAGATCCGGGGGGCGCGGGGTCCACTGAAGCTTTCTTT. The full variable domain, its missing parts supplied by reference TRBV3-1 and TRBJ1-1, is DTAVSQTPKYLVTQMGNDKSIKCEQNLGHDTMYWYKQDSKKFLKIMFSYNNKELIINETVPNRFSPKSPDKAHLNLHINSLELGDSAVYFCASSQDPGGAGSTEAFFGQGTRLTVV.

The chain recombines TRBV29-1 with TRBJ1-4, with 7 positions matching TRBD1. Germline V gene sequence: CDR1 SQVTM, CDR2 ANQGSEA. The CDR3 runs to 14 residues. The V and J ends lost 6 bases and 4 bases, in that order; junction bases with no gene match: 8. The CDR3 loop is CSVAGTAFNEKLFF. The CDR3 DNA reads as TGCAGCGTGGCCGGGACAGCCTTTAATGAAAAACTGTTTTTT. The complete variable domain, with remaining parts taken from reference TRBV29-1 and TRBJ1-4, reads SAVISQKPSRDICQRGTSLTIQCQVDSQVTMMFWYRQQPGQSLTLIATANQGSEATYESGFVIDKFPISRPNLTFSTLTVSNMSPEDSSIYLCSVAGTAFNEKLFFGSGTQLSVL.

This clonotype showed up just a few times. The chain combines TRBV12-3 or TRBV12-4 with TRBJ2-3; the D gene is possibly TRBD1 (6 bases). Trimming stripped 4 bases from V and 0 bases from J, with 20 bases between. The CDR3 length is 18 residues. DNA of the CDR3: TGTGCCAGCAGTTACCCGGGCGGGCAGGGGCCTAGCACAGATACGCAGTATTTT. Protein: CASSYPGGQGPSTDTQYF.

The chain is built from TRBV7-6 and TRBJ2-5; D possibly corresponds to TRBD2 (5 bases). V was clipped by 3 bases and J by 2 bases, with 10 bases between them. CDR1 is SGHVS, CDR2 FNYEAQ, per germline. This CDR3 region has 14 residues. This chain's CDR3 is CASSFWPGQETQYF. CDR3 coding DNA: TGTGCCAGCAGCTTTTGGCCGGGACAAGAGACCCAGTACTTC.

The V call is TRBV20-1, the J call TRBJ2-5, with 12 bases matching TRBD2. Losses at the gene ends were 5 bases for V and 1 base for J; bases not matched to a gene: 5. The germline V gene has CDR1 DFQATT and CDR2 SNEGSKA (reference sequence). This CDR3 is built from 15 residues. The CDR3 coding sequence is TGCAGTGCTTTTGGACTAGCGGGGATCCAAGAGACCCAGTACTTC. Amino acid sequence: CSAFGLAGIQETQYF.

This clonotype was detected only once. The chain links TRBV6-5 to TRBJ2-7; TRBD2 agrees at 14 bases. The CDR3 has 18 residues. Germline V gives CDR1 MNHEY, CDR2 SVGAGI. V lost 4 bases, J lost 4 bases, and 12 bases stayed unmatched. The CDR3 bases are TGTGCCAGCAGTTCACGGACTAGCGGGGGGCCCCCATGGTACGAGCAGTACTTC. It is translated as CASSSRTSGGPPWYEQYF.

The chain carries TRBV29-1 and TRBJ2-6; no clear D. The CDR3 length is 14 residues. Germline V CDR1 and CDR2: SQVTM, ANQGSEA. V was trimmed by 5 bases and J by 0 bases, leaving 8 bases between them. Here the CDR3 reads CSVMTDSGANVLTF. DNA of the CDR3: TGCAGCGTTATGACCGACTCTGGGGCCAACGTCCTGACTTTC.

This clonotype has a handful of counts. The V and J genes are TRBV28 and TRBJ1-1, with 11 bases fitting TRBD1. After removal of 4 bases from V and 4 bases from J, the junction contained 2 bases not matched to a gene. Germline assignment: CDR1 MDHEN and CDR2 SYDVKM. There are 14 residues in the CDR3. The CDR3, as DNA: TGTGCCAGCAGTTACGGGACAGGGGGCACTGAAGCTTTCTTT. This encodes CASSYGTGGTEAFF. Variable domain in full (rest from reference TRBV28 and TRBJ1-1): DVKVTQSSRYLVKRTGEKVFLECVQDMDHENMFWYRQDPGLGLRLIYFSYDVKMKEKGDIPEGYSVSREKKERFSLILESASTNQTSMYLCASSYGTGGTEAFFGQGTRLTVV.

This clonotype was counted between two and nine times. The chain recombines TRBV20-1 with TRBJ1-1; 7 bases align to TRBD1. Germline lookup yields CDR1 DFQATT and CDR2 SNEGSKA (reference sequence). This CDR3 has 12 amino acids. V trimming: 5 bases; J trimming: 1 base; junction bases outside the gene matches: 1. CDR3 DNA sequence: TGCAGTGCTCGGACAGGGAACACTGAAGCTTTCTTT. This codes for CSARTGNTEAFF.

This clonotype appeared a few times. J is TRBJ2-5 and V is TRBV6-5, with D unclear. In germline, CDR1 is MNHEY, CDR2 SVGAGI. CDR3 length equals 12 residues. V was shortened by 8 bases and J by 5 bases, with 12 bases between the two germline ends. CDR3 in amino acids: CASGRATETQYF. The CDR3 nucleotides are TGTGCCAGCGGTCGAGCAACGGAGACCCAGTACTTC.

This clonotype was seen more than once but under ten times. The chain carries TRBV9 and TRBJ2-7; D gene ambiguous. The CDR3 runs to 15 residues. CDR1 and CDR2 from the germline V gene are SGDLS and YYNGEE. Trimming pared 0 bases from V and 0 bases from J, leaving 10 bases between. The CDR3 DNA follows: TGTGCCAGCAGCGTAGCTCAGGCGCACTCCTACGAGCAGTACTTC. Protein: CASSVAQAHSYEQYF.

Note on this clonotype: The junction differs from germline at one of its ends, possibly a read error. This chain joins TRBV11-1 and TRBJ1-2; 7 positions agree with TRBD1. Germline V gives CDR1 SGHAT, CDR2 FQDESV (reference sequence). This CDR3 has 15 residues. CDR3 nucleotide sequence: TGTGCCACCAGCACCTGGGGGACAGAGAACTATGGCTACACCTTC. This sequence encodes CATSTWGTENYGYTF.

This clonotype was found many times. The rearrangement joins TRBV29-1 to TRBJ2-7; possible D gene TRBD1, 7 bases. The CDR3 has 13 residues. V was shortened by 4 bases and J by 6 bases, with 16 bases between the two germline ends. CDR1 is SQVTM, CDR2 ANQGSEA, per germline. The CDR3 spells CSVAPGGGIEQYF. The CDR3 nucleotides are TGCAGCGTTGCCCCAGGGGGAGGAATCGAGCAGTACTTC.

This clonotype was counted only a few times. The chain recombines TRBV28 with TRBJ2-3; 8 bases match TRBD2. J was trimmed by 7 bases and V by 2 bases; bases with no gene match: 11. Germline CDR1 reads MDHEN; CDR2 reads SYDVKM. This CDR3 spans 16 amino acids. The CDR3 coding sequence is TGTGCCAGCAGTTTAACGGCGGGGGGCCCTCGAAATACGCAGTATTTT. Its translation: CASSLTAGGPRNTQYF.

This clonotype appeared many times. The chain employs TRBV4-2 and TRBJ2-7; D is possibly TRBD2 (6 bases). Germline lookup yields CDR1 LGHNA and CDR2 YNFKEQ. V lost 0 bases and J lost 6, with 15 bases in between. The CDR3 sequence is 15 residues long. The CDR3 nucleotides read TGTGCCAGCAGCCAAGATGCAACCCCGCGGGGCGAGCAGTACTTC. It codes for CASSQDATPRGEQYF.

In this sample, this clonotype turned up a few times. The DNA for the CDR3 is TGCAGTGCTAGAGATGGGGGCTCCTACAATGAGCAGTTCTTC. It specifies CSARDGGSYNEQFF. This chain joins TRBV20-1 and TRBJ2-1, with D perhaps assigned TRBD1 or TRBD2 (5 bases each). Germline V gene data show CDR1 as DFQATT and CDR2 as SNEGSKA (reference sequence). The ends were cut back, 0 bases at V and 0 bases at J, with 6 bases in the middle. The CDR3 loop spans 14 amino acids.

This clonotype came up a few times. CDR3: CASSVDGDTQYF. Written as DNA, the CDR3 is TGTGCCAGCAGCGTAGACGGAGATACGCAGTATTTT. V is TRBV9 and J is TRBJ2-3; D remains ambiguous. CDR3 length equals 12 residues. Germline V lookup: CDR1 SGDLS, CDR2 YYNGEE. Trimming stripped 0 bases from V and 5 bases from J, with 4 bases between.

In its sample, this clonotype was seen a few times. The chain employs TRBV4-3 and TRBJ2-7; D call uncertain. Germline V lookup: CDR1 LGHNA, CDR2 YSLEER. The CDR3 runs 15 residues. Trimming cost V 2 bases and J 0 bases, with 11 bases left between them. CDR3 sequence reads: CASSQHRGGSYEQYF. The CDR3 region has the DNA TGCGCCAGCAGCCAACACCGCGGCGGCTCCTACGAGCAGTACTTC.